This is a list of T cell receptor beta chains from one sample in a study of neurological immune-mediated disorders. TCRdb independently ran MiXCR on the 5' RACE reads; one entry per CDR3 protein. This table has some 60,000 distinct CDR3 sequences, 2.5% appearing once. The sample was PBMCs. The source of these receptors is a man aged 50 to 59 with multiple sclerosis. CDR3s include the opening cysteine and the closing phenylalanine or tryptophan. The D gene is left open where the match is weak. The size entry is marked missing in some rows and otherwise reads once, few, many or a size class.

>TRBJ2-2|.|14|TRBV7-9|many
CASSLGVLHGELFF
TGTGCCAGCAGCTTAGGAGTTCTTCACGGGGAGCTGTTTTTT
>TRBJ2-7|.|15|TRBV28|many
CASSLPGPGGDEQYF
TGTGCCAGCAGTTTACCAGGCCCGGGGGGCGACGAGCAGTACTTC
>TRBJ2-1|.|15|TRBV5-1|many
CASSFGTTGLNEQFF
TGCGCCAGCAGCTTCGGGACCACGGGCCTCAATGAGCAGTTCTTC
>TRBJ1-5|.|17|TRBV12-3/TRBV12-4|many
CASSTEGERYSNQPQHF
TGTGCCAGCAGTACAGAGGGGGAGAGATATAGCAATCAGCCCCAGCATTTT
>TRBJ1-3|.|10|TRBV20-1|many
CSAQGNTIYF
TGCAGTGCCCAAGGAAACACCATATATTTT
>TRBJ1-6|.|16|TRBV29-1|many
CSVAPFWGLYNSPLHF
TGCAGCGTTGCCCCCTTTTGGGGGCTCTATAATTCACCCCTCCACTTT
>TRBJ1-5|.|13|TRBV28|many
CASTLLGTQPQHF
TGTGCCAGCACCCTTCTGGGTACTCAGCCCCAGCATTTT
>TRBJ2-7|TRBD2|18|TRBV20-1|many
CSARDLGTSGGSSYEQYF
TGCAGTGCTAGAGATCTGGGGACTAGCGGGGGGAGCTCCTACGAGCAGTACTTC
>TRBJ2-2|.|16|TRBV4-3|many
CASSQAADTNTGELFF
TGCGCCAGCAGCCAAGCCGCGGACACGAACACCGGGGAGCTGTTTTTT
>TRBJ2-6|.|16|TRBV24-1|many
CATSDFGGSGANVLTF
TGTGCCACCAGTGATTTTGGAGGGTCCGGGGCCAACGTCCTGACTTTC
>TRBJ2-1|TRBD2|17|TRBV7-6|many
CASSRTSGGTTYNEQFF
TGTGCCAGCAGCAGGACTAGCGGGGGGACGACCTACAATGAGCAGTTCTTC
>TRBJ1-2|.|16|TRBV4-3|many
CASSQDLGLTGYGYTF
TGCGCCAGCAGCCAAGATTTGGGGCTAACAGGGTATGGCTACACCTTC
>TRBJ2-5|.|14|TRBV5-1|many
CASNLLSEEGTQYF
TGCGCCAGCAATTTGTTATCGGAGGAGGGGACCCAGTACTTC
>TRBJ2-7|TRBD1|12|TRBV20-1|many
CSATLTGGEQYF
TGCAGTGCCACATTGACAGGGGGCGAGCAGTACTTC
>TRBJ1-2|.|14|TRBV4-1|many
CASSHEGRSRGYTF
TGCGCCAGCAGCCATGAGGGCCGTTCGCGGGGCTACACCTTC
>TRBJ1-5|.|15|TRBV7-2|many
CASSLQQGSGQPQHF
TGTGCCAGCAGCCTCCAGCAGGGGTCGGGACAGCCCCAGCATTTT
>TRBJ2-1|.|15|TRBV20-1|many
CSARDLFAGAGEQFF
TGCAGTGCTAGAGATTTGTTTGCGGGGGCAGGTGAGCAGTTCTTC
>TRBJ2-2|.|15|TRBV29-1|many
CSVQVWGANTGELFF
TGCAGCGTTCAGGTTTGGGGGGCGAACACCGGGGAGCTGTTTTTT
>TRBJ2-7|.|14|TRBV15|many
CATSRDMQVAEQYF
TGTGCCACCAGCAGAGATATGCAGGTTGCCGAGCAGTACTTC
>TRBJ1-2|.|13|TRBV10-3|many
CAISDLGGYGYTF
TGTGCCATCAGTGACTTGGGGGGTTATGGCTACACCTTC
>TRBJ1-1|.|14|TRBV7-2|many
CASSRDRSNTEAFF
TGTGCCAGCAGCCGCGATAGGTCGAACACTGAAGCTTTCTTT
>TRBJ2-4|.|12|TRBV12-3/TRBV12-4|many
CASSINRDLRDF
TGTGCCAGCAGTATAAACCGGGACCTTCGTGACTTC
>TRBJ2-5|TRBD2|13|TRBV6-1|.
CATGGILGETQYF
TGTGCCACCGGGGGGATACTGGGAGAGACCCAGTACTTC
>TRBJ1-2|.|14|TRBV15|many
CATSSAWTDYGYTF
TGTGCCACCAGCTCGGCGTGGACAGACTATGGCTACACCTTC
>TRBJ2-2|TRBD1|15|TRBV7-8|many
CASSSGTGGNGELFF
TGTGCCAGCAGCTCAGGGACAGGCGGTAACGGGGAGCTGTTTTTT
>TRBJ2-5|.|14|TRBV5-4|many
CASSLRGGGETQYF
TGTGCCAGCAGCTTGAGGGGCGGTGGGGAGACCCAGTACTTC
>TRBJ1-5|.|12|TRBV12-3/TRBV12-4|many
CASAVGNQPQHF
TGTGCCAGTGCGGTCGGCAATCAGCCCCAGCATTTT
>TRBJ1-2|.|13|TRBV20-1|many
CSARVEENYGYTF
TGCAGTGCTAGAGTTGAGGAAAACTATGGCTACACCTTC
>TRBJ2-3|.|15|TRBV25-1|many
CASSRGRTSTDTQYF
TGTGCCAGCAGTCGTGGACGGACTAGCACAGATACGCAGTATTTT
>TRBJ1-5|TRBD1|14|TRBV10-3|.
CAISESTGVQPQHF
TGTGCCATCAGTGAGTCTACAGGGGTCCAGCCCCAGCATTTT
>TRBJ2-7|.|14|TRBV6-2/TRBV6-3|many
CASTERDGSYEQYF
TGTGCCAGCACCGAAAGGGACGGCTCCTACGAGCAGTACTTC
>TRBJ2-7|TRBD1|15|TRBV5-1|many
CASSLSTGSSYEQYF
TGCGCCAGCAGCTTATCGACAGGGAGCTCCTACGAGCAGTACTTC
>TRBJ2-7|TRBD1|13|TRBV4-3|many
CASSQTRGYEQYF
TGCGCCAGCAGCCAAACCAGGGGGTACGAGCAGTACTTC
>TRBJ2-3|.|14|TRBV9|many
CASSGRVLTDTQYF
TGTGCCAGCAGTGGCCGAGTACTCACAGATACGCAGTATTTT
>TRBJ2-4|.|16|TRBV20-1|many
CSASNYRARVGNIQYF
TGCAGTGCTAGCAATTATAGGGCCAGGGTCGGAAACATTCAGTACTTC
>TRBJ2-5|TRBD2|18|TRBV27|many
CASLSSSERGGLGETQYF
TGTGCCAGCCTCTCGAGCTCCGAACGGGGGGGCCTTGGAGAGACCCAGTACTTC
>TRBJ2-2|.|19|TRBV20-1|many
CSARDNVPNRAAGTGELFF
TGCAGTGCTAGAGATAATGTACCCAATCGGGCAGCGGGCACCGGGGAGCTGTTTTTT
>TRBJ2-3|.|14|TRBV7-2|many
CASSFDGNTDTQYF
TGTGCCAGCAGCTTCGACGGGAACACAGATACGCAGTATTTT
>TRBJ2-5|TRBD2|16|TRBV4-3|many
CASSQDPLAGQETQYF
TGCGCCAGCAGCCAAGATCCTCTAGCGGGGCAAGAGACCCAGTACTTC
>TRBJ1-3|.|10|TRBV28|many
CASIKNTIYF
TGTGCCAGCATAAAAAACACCATATATTTT